This is a list of T cell receptor beta chains from one sample in a study of glioma-infiltrating T cells. TCRdb reprocessed the multiplex PCR reads via MiXCR and lists one record per CDR3 protein. Of fewer than 110,000 distinct CDR3 sequences in the sample, under 30% were seen once. Sequenced: glioma tissue, nonneoplastic brain tissue, or PBMCs (not recorded which). The source is a human donor with low-grade glioma or glioblastoma, undergoing nonglioma brain surgery, or in good health (not recorded which). Each CDR3 is given with its conserved first and last residue. Each record gives: CDR3 DNA, CDR3 protein, D gene, V gene, clone size, J gene. A D gene is named only where the DNA matches it firmly. Size is stated for part of the rows, as once, few or many counts, or as a class when the clone is expanded.

CDR3 DNA: TGTGCCAGCCAAAGCTTCCCAAGGGAATCACCCCTCCACTTT
CDR3 protein: CASQSFPRESPLHF
D gene: -
V gene: TRBV27
clone size: many
J gene: TRBJ1-6

CDR3 DNA: TGCGCCAGCAGTGAACTAGAGGGGAATACGCAGTATTTT
CDR3 protein: CASSELEGNTQYF
D gene: -
V gene: TRBV10-2
clone size: many
J gene: TRBJ2-3

CDR3 DNA: TGTGCCAGCAGCCCCAAGCCGGGGGGTCAGCCCCAGCATTTT
CDR3 protein: CASSPKPGGQPQHF
D gene: -
V gene: TRBV4-2
clone size: many
J gene: TRBJ1-5

CDR3 DNA: TGTGCCAGCAGAATACAGGGGGTCCGGGGGAACACCGGGGAGCTGTTTTTT
CDR3 protein: CASRIQGVRGNTGELFF
D gene: TRBD1
V gene: TRBV6-1
clone size: many
J gene: TRBJ2-2

CDR3 DNA: TGCGCCAGCAGCCAACAAAGCGGGGGGGAGCAGTTCTTC
CDR3 protein: CASSQQSGGEQFF
D gene: TRBD2
V gene: TRBV4-3
clone size: -
J gene: TRBJ2-1

CDR3 DNA: TGTGCCAGCAGCCAAGAAGGAGGGATTAGTGGCTACACCTTC
CDR3 protein: CASSQEGGISGYTF
D gene: -
V gene: TRBV4-2
clone size: -
J gene: TRBJ1-2

CDR3 DNA: TGTGCCAGCAGCCCAAGCCCACAGTTGGAAGTTTTCTTT
CDR3 protein: CASSPSPQLEVFF
D gene: -
V gene: TRBV7-6
clone size: -
J gene: TRBJ1-1

CDR3 DNA: TGCAGCGTTGCCAGGGACTCTGAAAAACTGTTTTTT
CDR3 protein: CSVARDSEKLFF
D gene: -
V gene: TRBV29-1
clone size: many
J gene: TRBJ1-4

CDR3 DNA: TGTGCCAGCAGTGCGGGGAGGGGGCGACGGACTGAAGCTTTCTTT
CDR3 protein: CASSAGRGRRTEAFF
D gene: TRBD1
V gene: TRBV2
clone size: many
J gene: TRBJ1-1

CDR3 DNA: TGTGCCAGCCCACTCGGCGCTGGGGGCTACACCTTC
CDR3 protein: CASPLGAGGYTF
D gene: -
V gene: TRBV3-1
clone size: -
J gene: TRBJ1-2

CDR3 DNA: TGTGCCAGCGGGGGAGGGGCCGCCCAGGAGCAGTACTTC
CDR3 protein: CASGGGAAQEQYF
D gene: TRBD2
V gene: TRBV28
clone size: many
J gene: TRBJ2-7

CDR3 DNA: TGTGCCAGCAGATTGTTGGCCGGGACAGGGTGGTACGAGCAGTACTTT
CDR3 protein: CASRLLAGTGWYEQYF
D gene: TRBD1
V gene: TRBV6-2/TRBV6-3
clone size: -
J gene: TRBJ2-7

CDR3 DNA: TGTGCCAGTAGCCTCGAGTCCAGGGGAATTCTTTTCTACGAGCAGTACTTC
CDR3 protein: CASSLESRGILFYEQYF
D gene: -
V gene: TRBV7-6
clone size: few
J gene: TRBJ2-7

CDR3 DNA: TGTGCCAGCAGCTTTTCGACAGGGTCTTACGAGCAGTACTTC
CDR3 protein: CASSFSTGSYEQYF
D gene: TRBD1
V gene: TRBV7-2
clone size: many
J gene: TRBJ2-7

CDR3 DNA: TGCAGTGCTCCCCGAGGAGGGAACTCTGGGGCCAACGTCCTGACTTTC
CDR3 protein: CSAPRGGNSGANVLTF
D gene: -
V gene: TRBV20-1
clone size: -
J gene: TRBJ2-6

CDR3 DNA: TGCGCCAGCAGTGAGTCGGTGTGGGCCCAAGAGACCCAGTACTTC
CDR3 protein: CASSESVWAQETQYF
D gene: -
V gene: TRBV10-2
clone size: -
J gene: TRBJ2-5

CDR3 DNA: TGTGCCAGCAGCCTCGGGGGGAGCCGCGCGAACACTGAGGCTTTCTTT
CDR3 protein: CASSLGGSRANTEAFF
D gene: -
V gene: TRBV13
clone size: -
J gene: TRBJ1-1

CDR3 DNA: TGTGCCAGCCGAATCGGGGCGAGTTACGAGCAGTACTTC
CDR3 protein: CASRIGASYEQYF
D gene: -
V gene: TRBV28
clone size: many
J gene: TRBJ2-7

CDR3 DNA: TGTGCCACCAGTGATCCTCGGTCGGGTGATAAGACTGAAGCTTTCTTT
CDR3 protein: CATSDPRSGDKTEAFF
D gene: -
V gene: TRBV24-1
clone size: many
J gene: TRBJ1-1

CDR3 DNA: TGTGCCAGCAGTGAGGGTGGGAGCACAGATACGCAGTATTTT
CDR3 protein: CASSEGGSTDTQYF
D gene: -
V gene: TRBV2
clone size: -
J gene: TRBJ2-3

CDR3 DNA: TGTGCCACCAGCGAGGGTTACGAGCAGTACTTC
CDR3 protein: CATSEGYEQYF
D gene: -
V gene: TRBV15
clone size: many
J gene: TRBJ2-7

CDR3 DNA: TGCAGTGCTAGACTGGCAGCCTATAGCAATCAGCCCCAGCATTTT
CDR3 protein: CSARLAAYSNQPQHF
D gene: -
V gene: TRBV20-1
clone size: many
J gene: TRBJ1-5

CDR3 DNA: TGTGCCAGCAGTGAAACCGCAGGGGGCGCAGTGACAGATACGCAGTATTTT
CDR3 protein: CASSETAGGAVTDTQYF
D gene: TRBD1
V gene: TRBV6-1
clone size: many
J gene: TRBJ2-3

CDR3 DNA: TGTGCCAGCAGCTTAAACCGTTACGAGCAGTACTTC
CDR3 protein: CASSLNRYEQYF
D gene: -
V gene: TRBV7-2
clone size: few
J gene: TRBJ2-7

CDR3 DNA: TGTGCCAGCTCCCCCTTAGATCGAGGGGTCTCCTACGAGCAGTACTTC
CDR3 protein: CASSPLDRGVSYEQYF
D gene: -
V gene: TRBV18
clone size: few
J gene: TRBJ2-7

CDR3 DNA: TGCGCCAGCAGCCCCCCCCGAGGAAGCGTAAACACCGGGGAGCTGTTTTTT
CDR3 protein: CASSPPRGSVNTGELFF
D gene: -
V gene: TRBV4-1
clone size: -
J gene: TRBJ2-2

CDR3 DNA: TGCGCCAGCAGCTTGAACGTGGTTGGGGCCAACGTCCTGACTTTC
CDR3 protein: CASSLNVVGANVLTF
D gene: -
V gene: TRBV5-1
clone size: -
J gene: TRBJ2-6

CDR3 DNA: TGTGCCATCAGTGAAAACCAGGCGAACACTGAAGCTTTCTTT
CDR3 protein: CAISENQANTEAFF
D gene: -
V gene: TRBV10-3
clone size: few
J gene: TRBJ1-1

CDR3 DNA: TGTGCCAGCAGTCCCGGGGGGGGACCCAACACTGAAGCTTTCTTT
CDR3 protein: CASSPGGGPNTEAFF
D gene: -
V gene: TRBV28
clone size: many
J gene: TRBJ1-1

CDR3 DNA: TGTGCCAGCAGTTTGCCAGGCACGAACACCGGGGAGCTGTTTTTT
CDR3 protein: CASSLPGTNTGELFF
D gene: -
V gene: TRBV28
clone size: many
J gene: TRBJ2-2

CDR3 DNA: TGCGCCAGCAGCTTGGAGGGCAAGCAAGAGACCCAGTACTTC
CDR3 protein: CASSLEGKQETQYF
D gene: -
V gene: TRBV5-1
clone size: -
J gene: TRBJ2-5

CDR3 DNA: TGTGCCAGCAGTCCCCGGACCCTTGATCAGCCCCAGCATTTT
CDR3 protein: CASSPRTLDQPQHF
D gene: -
V gene: TRBV12-3/TRBV12-4
clone size: few
J gene: TRBJ1-5

CDR3 DNA: TGCGCCAGCAGCCAAGATAGAACCGTCAATTCACCCCTCCACTTT
CDR3 protein: CASSQDRTVNSPLHF
D gene: -
V gene: TRBV4-3
clone size: many
J gene: TRBJ1-6

CDR3 DNA: TGTGCCAGCAGCCAAGTAGGCGGGGGCCGGGCCAACGTCCTGACTTTC
CDR3 protein: CASSQVGGGRANVLTF
D gene: -
V gene: TRBV3-1
clone size: -
J gene: TRBJ2-6

CDR3 DNA: TGTGCCAGCTCACCGGGTTGGACTAATGAAAAACTGTTTTTT
CDR3 protein: CASSPGWTNEKLFF
D gene: -
V gene: TRBV18
clone size: few
J gene: TRBJ1-4

CDR3 DNA: TGTGCTAGCATCCCACTAGCGGGGGCCACCCCGAGCACAGATACGCAGTATTTT
CDR3 protein: CASIPLAGATPSTDTQYF
D gene: TRBD2
V gene: TRBV7-7
clone size: -
J gene: TRBJ2-3

CDR3 DNA: TGTGCCAGCAGCTTAGAAAATTCCCATGAGCAGTTCTTC
CDR3 protein: CASSLENSHEQFF
D gene: -
V gene: TRBV7-9
clone size: few
J gene: TRBJ2-1

CDR3 DNA: TGTGCCAGCAGCGCGGGGTTCTATGGCTACACCTTC
CDR3 protein: CASSAGFYGYTF
D gene: -
V gene: TRBV28
clone size: -
J gene: TRBJ1-2

CDR3 DNA: TGTGCCAGCAGCTTGGGTGGCAGGGGACTTTCACCCCTCCACTTT
CDR3 protein: CASSLGGRGLSPLHF
D gene: -
V gene: TRBV5-4
clone size: -
J gene: TRBJ1-6

CDR3 DNA: TGTGCCAGTAAGAGAGTGGAGGATCAGCCCCAGCATTTT
CDR3 protein: CASKRVEDQPQHF
D gene: -
V gene: TRBV19
clone size: many
J gene: TRBJ1-5

CDR3 DNA: TGTGCCACCAGTGACCGGAGACCCTACGAGCAGTACTTC
CDR3 protein: CATSDRRPYEQYF
D gene: -
V gene: TRBV24-1
clone size: many
J gene: TRBJ2-7

CDR3 DNA: TGTGCCAGCAGTGCCTCCAGCACAGATACGCAGTATTTT
CDR3 protein: CASSASSTDTQYF
D gene: -
V gene: TRBV2
clone size: few
J gene: TRBJ2-3

CDR3 DNA: TGTGCCAGTAGTAGCCAAGTGAACACTGAAGCTTTCTTT
CDR3 protein: CASSSQVNTEAFF
D gene: -
V gene: TRBV19
clone size: -
J gene: TRBJ1-1

CDR3 DNA: TGTGCCAGCAGCTTACAGGGGTTTGATACGCAGTATTTT
CDR3 protein: CASSLQGFDTQYF
D gene: -
V gene: TRBV7-2
clone size: -
J gene: TRBJ2-3

CDR3 DNA: TGCAGCGTCCGGACGGCAGTCTATGGCTACACCTTC
CDR3 protein: CSVRTAVYGYTF
D gene: -
V gene: TRBV29-1
clone size: -
J gene: TRBJ1-2

CDR3 DNA: TGTGCCAGTACACCACCCGGGGCGGAAACCGGGGAGCTGTTTTTT
CDR3 protein: CASTPPGAETGELFF
D gene: -
V gene: TRBV19
clone size: many
J gene: TRBJ2-2

CDR3 DNA: TGTGCCAGCAGCTCTGAAGTTTACTACAATGAGCAGTTCTTC
CDR3 protein: CASSSEVYYNEQFF
D gene: -
V gene: TRBV7-2
clone size: many
J gene: TRBJ2-1

CDR3 DNA: TGCAGTGCTAGCCCTGGCAGCTCCTACGAGCAGTACTTC
CDR3 protein: CSASPGSSYEQYF
D gene: -
V gene: TRBV20-1
clone size: many
J gene: TRBJ2-7

CDR3 DNA: TGCAGTGCTAGGCCCCCGGGGGAGGGGAACTCAGATACGCAGTATTTT
CDR3 protein: CSARPPGEGNSDTQYF
D gene: TRBD2
V gene: TRBV20-1
clone size: many
J gene: TRBJ2-3

CDR3 DNA: TGCAGTGCTAGAGGATTGGATCGAGCTTTCTTT
CDR3 protein: CSARGLDRAFF
D gene: -
V gene: TRBV20-1
clone size: many
J gene: TRBJ1-1

CDR3 DNA: TGTGCCAGCAGGGGACAGGGGAAGGGCAATGAGCAGTTCTTC
CDR3 protein: CASRGQGKGNEQFF
D gene: TRBD1
V gene: TRBV12-3/TRBV12-4
clone size: -
J gene: TRBJ2-1

CDR3 DNA: TGTGCCAGCAGCCCAAAAGGTGGGGGGGGCCCCTACGAGCAGTACTTC
CDR3 protein: CASSPKGGGGPYEQYF
D gene: -
V gene: TRBV7-3
clone size: many
J gene: TRBJ2-7

CDR3 DNA: TGCGCCAGCAGCACGGCTAGCGGGGGCACAGATACGCAGTATTTT
CDR3 protein: CASSTASGGTDTQYF
D gene: TRBD2
V gene: TRBV4-3
clone size: many
J gene: TRBJ2-3